The 23 T cell receptor beta chains below were found in one sample sequenced in a study of Tregs in tolerant kidney transplant recipients. The antigens these receptors bind are not known. Clones were read by immunoSEQ multiplex PCR, and TCRdb kept only the in-frame ones, dropping some. The sample has about 44,000 clones, less than 97% seen once. Sequencing was done on a sample of Tregs from blood cultured with allogeneic cells. The receptors originated from a human donor in good health.

The chain couples TRBV18 to TRBJ1-5, with D uncertain. In germline, CDR1 is KGHSH, CDR2 LQKENI. The V end lost 4 bases, the J end lost 2 bases, and 6 bases lay between the germline ends. The length of the CDR3 is 13 residues. CDR3: CASSLSGNQPQHF. The CDR3 coding sequence is TGTGCCAGCTCACTATCGGGCAATCAGCCCCAGCATTTT.

The rearrangement links TRBV5-1 to TRBJ1-1, with TRBD1 matching over 11 bases. Looked up from germline, CDR1 is SGHRS and CDR2 is YFSETQ. Trimming cost V 0 bases and J 7 bases; bases outside gene matches: 5. The CDR3 runs 15 residues. The DNA for the CDR3 is TGCGCCAGCAGCTTGGGGACAGGGGGCGTTCATGAAGCTTTCTTT. The encoded protein is CASSLGTGGVHEAFF.

The rearrangement uses TRBV7-8 and TRBJ2-5; the match to TRBD1 covers 7 bases. The V segment lost 5 bases and the J segment 5 bases; nucleotides outside the gene matches: 5. This CDR3 is built from 13 residues. Germline CDR1 SGHVS, CDR2 FQNEAQ. CDR3 DNA sequence: TGTGCCAGCAGCGTGACAGGGCCCGAGACCCAGTACTTC. Translation gives CASSVTGPETQYF.

V gene TRBV27 combines with J gene TRBJ2-6, with D maybe TRBD1 (5 bases). CDR1 and CDR2 (germline): MNHEY, SMNVEV (reference sequence). This CDR3 spans 15 amino acids. V was trimmed by 8 bases and J by 0 bases, leaving 11 bases between them. The CDR3 nucleotides read TGTGCCAGCGTAGACAGCGCCTCTGGGGCCAACGTCCTGACTTTC. It translates to CASVDSASGANVLTF.

This chain connects TRBV7-9 to TRBJ2-5; weak D call: TRBD1 (5 bases). Germline values: CDR1 SEHNR, CDR2 FQNEAQ (reference sequence). V was clipped by 5 bases and J by 3 bases, with 13 bases between them. The CDR3 totals 14 residues. CDR3 residues: CASSARQFKETQYF. The CDR3 DNA follows: TGTGCCAGCAGCGCTAGACAGTTTAAAGAGACCCAGTACTTC.

This chain uses TRBV15 with TRBJ2-5; D gene uncertain. Trimming removed 0 bases from V and 5 bases from J, with 19 bases in between. This CDR3 contains 17 residues. From germline, CDR1 is LNHNV and CDR2 YYDKDF (reference sequence). The CDR3 reads CATSRDQGWDRVETQYF. CDR3 DNA: TGTGCCACCAGCAGAGATCAAGGGTGGGATCGGGTCGAGACCCAGTACTTC.

The chain has TRBV20-1 and TRBJ2-1; D is unclear. CDR1 is DFQATT and CDR2 is SNEGSKA in the germline V gene (reference sequence). CDR3 length equals 10 residues. The V end lost 6 bases, the J end lost 10 bases, and 10 bases lay between the germline ends. The CDR3 coding sequence is TGCAGTGCCCCCGGTCGGGAGCAGTTCTTC. It specifies CSAPGREQFF.

V usage is TRBV7-9 and J usage is TRBJ2-1, with 11 bases aligning to TRBD2. V was pared by 2 bases and J by 4 bases, with 10 bases of the junction left unmatched. CDR3 length: 18 residues. Per germline, CDR1 SEHNR and CDR2 FQNEAQ (reference sequence). Here the CDR3 DNA reads TGTGCCAGCAGCTTATTAGCGGGAGGGCCAGGAGTTTACAATGAGCAGTTCTTC. Translated, it gives CASSLLAGGPGVYNEQFF.

The CDR3, as DNA: TGTGCCAGCAGGGGACTCCTGGGACACCGATATGGCTACACCTTC. This encodes CASRGLLGHRYGYTF. This chain uses TRBV6-5 with TRBJ1-2; a possible D gene is TRBD1 (6 bases). Germline V CDR1 and CDR2: MNHEY, SVGAGI. The CDR3 is 15 residues long. V lost 6 bases and J 5 bases, leaving 19 bases between the germline ends.

The V gene is TRBV5-1, the J gene TRBJ2-6, with unresolved D. The CDR3 extends over 17 amino acids. The V gene lost 4 bases and the J gene lost 0 bases, with 14 bases spanning the gap. The V gene's germline CDR1 is SGHRS and CDR2 YFSETQ. The CDR3 spells CASSPRPSSSGANVLTF. CDR3 sequence (DNA): TGCGCCAGCAGCCCCAGACCCTCTTCCTCTGGGGCCAACGTCCTGACTTTC.

V is TRBV19 and J is TRBJ2-1; the match to TRBD1 covers 7 bases. Per germline, CDR1 LNHDA and CDR2 SQIVND (reference sequence). V shed 7 bases and J 5 bases; nucleotides not matched to a gene: 11. The CDR3 contains 15 residues. In DNA form, the CDR3 reads TGTGCCAGTAAAGTCCGGACAGGTGTAAACAATGAGCAGTTCTTC. Translating gives CASKVRTGVNNEQFF.

This sequence joins TRBV5-5 and TRBJ1-4; 7 positions agree with TRBD1. V shed 0 bases, J shed 7 bases, and the junction held 6 bases outside the gene matches. CDR1 and CDR2 from the germline V gene are SGHKS and YYEKEE (reference sequence). The CDR3 covers 15 residues. CDR3 nucleotide sequence: TGTGCCAGCAGCTTGGTTCAGGGGGTCGGTGAAAAACTGTTTTTT. Translation: CASSLVQGVGEKLFF.

V gene TRBV4-2 combines with J gene TRBJ2-3, with 8 positions matching TRBD1. The CDR3 is 19 residues long. The junction had 18 bases not matched to a gene; V was cut back by 0 bases and J by 7 bases. Germline CDR1 is LGHNA and CDR2 is YNFKEQ. The CDR3 coding sequence is TGTGCCAGCAGCCAAGAAGCGTCAGGGGGCACAGGGAAGCGGTATACGCAGTATTTT. It encodes CASSQEASGGTGKRYTQYF.

The chain carries TRBV6-5 and TRBJ1-2; D ambiguous. V shed 2 bases and J shed 8 bases, with 21 bases lying between them. Germline CDR1 and CDR2: MNHEY and SVGAGI. This CDR3 has 16 amino acids. The CDR3 sequence: CASSYAGQRDPIGYTF. DNA of the CDR3: TGTGCCAGCAGTTACGCTGGGCAGCGAGATCCGATAGGCTACACCTTC.

The chain carries TRBV6-1 and TRBJ2-3; 8 nucleotides align to TRBD2. With V trimmed by 4 bases and J by 2 bases, 5 bases remained unmatched. The CDR3 is made up of 15 amino acids. In germline, CDR1 is MNHNS, CDR2 SASEGT. CDR3 bases: TGTGCCAGCAGTGCTGGGACTAGGAACACAGATACGCAGTATTTT. Residues: CASSAGTRNTDTQYF.

This sequence joins TRBV20-1 and TRBJ2-1, with no clear D. CDR1 DFQATT and CDR2 SNEGSKA come from the germline V gene (reference sequence). CDR3 length: 10 amino acids. V was shortened by 0 bases and J by 8 bases, with 2 bases between the two germline ends. The CDR3 here is CSAREHEQFF. CDR3 nucleotides: TGCAGTGCTAGAGAGCATGAGCAGTTCTTC.

The CDR3 DNA sequence: TGTGCCAGCAGTGAGACAGGCGGACAAGAGACCCAGTACTTC. It yields the protein CASSETGGQETQYF. The rearrangement uses TRBV6-1 and TRBJ2-5, with D possibly matching TRBD1 (6 bases). The CDR3 length is 14 residues. CDR1 is MNHNS and CDR2 is SASEGT in the germline V gene. With 3 bases removed from V and 2 bases from J, the gap between germline ends came to 10 bases.

Points on this clone: Compared with germline, one end of the junction differs, possibly owing to a read error. The V gene is TRBV2, the J gene TRBJ1-5; 7 bases match TRBD1. This CDR3 has 13 residues. Germline V lookup: CDR1 SNHLY, CDR2 FYNNEI. This CDR3 reads CASSEGPGGVTDF. The DNA of the CDR3 is TGTGCCAGCAGTGAAGGGCCAGGGGGGGTGACCGATTTT.

The V and J genes are TRBV4-2 and TRBJ1-1; no reliable D call. The V end lost 4 bases, the J end lost 1 base, and 10 bases lay between the germline ends. CDR3 length equals 14 residues. Germline V gene sequence: CDR1 LGHNA, CDR2 YNFKEQ. CDR3 amino acids: CASSPAVSNTEAFF. DNA for the CDR3: TGTGCCAGCAGCCCAGCAGTATCGAACACTGAAGCTTTCTTT.

This clone was observed a single time. The CDR3 is CASRWDGNQPQHF. The CDR3 nucleotides read TGTGCCAGCAGATGGGACGGCAATCAGCCCCAGCATTTT. The V gene is TRBV6-6, the J gene TRBJ1-5; tentative D call: TRBD1 (5 bases). The germline V gene has CDR1 MNHNY and CDR2 SVGAGI (reference sequence). CDR3 length equals 13 residues. The ends were cut back, 6 bases at V and 2 bases at J, with 8 bases in the middle.

The V call is TRBV9, the J call TRBJ1-1; 7 bases are shared with TRBD1. This CDR3 has 15 residues. Unmatched junction bases numbered 6, after V lost 3 bases and J lost 1 base. Germline V gene sequence: CDR1 SGDLS, CDR2 YYNGEE. CDR3 in DNA: TGTGCCAGCAGCGCAATCTACAGGGGGAACACTGAAGCTTTCTTT. Translated: CASSAIYRGNTEAFF.

This clone has a handful of counts. The chain uses TRBV6-1 and TRBJ2-5; possibly TRBD2 for D (7 bases). The length of the CDR3 is 14 residues. CDR1 and CDR2 (germline): MNHNS, SASEGT. The V end was cut by 3 bases, the J end by 5 bases, with 13 bases between. The CDR3 spells CASSEGGAQETQYF. In DNA, the CDR3 is TGTGCCAGCAGTGAGGGGGGGGCTCAGGAGACCCAGTACTTC.

The J gene is TRBJ2-2, the V gene TRBV5-1; TRBD1 or TRBD2 may be the D gene (5 bases each). Between the trimmed V and J ends, which lost 4 bases and 3 bases, there was a span of 16 bases. Germline assignment: CDR1 SGHRS and CDR2 YFSETQ. This CDR3 region has 16 residues. CDR3 amino acids: CASSQGTNWDTGELFF. The CDR3, as DNA: TGCGCCAGCAGCCAAGGGACCAATTGGGACACCGGGGAGCTGTTTTTT.